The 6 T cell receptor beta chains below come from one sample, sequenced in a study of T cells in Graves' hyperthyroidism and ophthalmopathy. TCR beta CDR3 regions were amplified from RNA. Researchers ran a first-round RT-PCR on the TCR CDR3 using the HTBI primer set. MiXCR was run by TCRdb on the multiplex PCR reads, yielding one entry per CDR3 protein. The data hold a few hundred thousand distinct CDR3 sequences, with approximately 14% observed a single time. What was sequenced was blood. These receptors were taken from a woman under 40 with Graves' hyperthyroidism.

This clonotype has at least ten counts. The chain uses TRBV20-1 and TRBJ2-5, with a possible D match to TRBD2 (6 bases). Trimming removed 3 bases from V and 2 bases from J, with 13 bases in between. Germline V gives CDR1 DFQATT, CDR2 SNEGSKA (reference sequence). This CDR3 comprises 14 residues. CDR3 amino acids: CSASSRLDQETQYF. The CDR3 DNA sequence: TGCAGTGCTAGCAGTAGACTAGATCAAGAGACCCAGTACTTC.

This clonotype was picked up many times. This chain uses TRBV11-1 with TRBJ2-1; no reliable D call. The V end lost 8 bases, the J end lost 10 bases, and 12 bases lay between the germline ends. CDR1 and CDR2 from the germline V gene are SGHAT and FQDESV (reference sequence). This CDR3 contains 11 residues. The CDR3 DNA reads TGTGCCAGCGGACGGAATGAAGAGCAGTTCTTC. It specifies CASGRNEEQFF.

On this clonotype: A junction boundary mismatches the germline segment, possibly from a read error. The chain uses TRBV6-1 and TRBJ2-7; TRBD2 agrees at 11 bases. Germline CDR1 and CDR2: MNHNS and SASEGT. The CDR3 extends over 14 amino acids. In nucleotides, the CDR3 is TGTGCCAGTTCTCCCGGGACTAGCGGCTACGAGGAGTACTTC. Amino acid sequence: CASSPGTSGYEEYF.

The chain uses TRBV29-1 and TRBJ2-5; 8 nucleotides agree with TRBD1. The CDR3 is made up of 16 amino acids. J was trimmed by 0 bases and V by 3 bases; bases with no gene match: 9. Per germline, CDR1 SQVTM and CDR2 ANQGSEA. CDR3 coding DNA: TGCAGCGTTGACGCACGCCGGGACAGGTACCAAGAGACCCAGTACTTC. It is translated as CSVDARRDRYQETQYF.

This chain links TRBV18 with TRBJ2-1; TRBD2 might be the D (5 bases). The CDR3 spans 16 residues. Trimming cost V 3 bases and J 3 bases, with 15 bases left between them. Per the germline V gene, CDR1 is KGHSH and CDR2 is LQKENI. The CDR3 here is CASSPPSPGIYNEQFF. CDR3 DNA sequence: TGTGCCAGCTCACCCCCTTCACCCGGGATCTACAATGAGCAGTTCTTC.

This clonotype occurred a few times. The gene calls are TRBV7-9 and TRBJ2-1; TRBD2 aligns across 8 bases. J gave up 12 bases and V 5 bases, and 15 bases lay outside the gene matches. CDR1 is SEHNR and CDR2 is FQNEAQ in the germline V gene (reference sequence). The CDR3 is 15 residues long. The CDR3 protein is CASSKIAGTTKGQFF. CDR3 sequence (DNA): TGTGCCAGCAGCAAAATAGCGGGAACCACAAAGGGGCAGTTCTTC.